The 18 T cell receptor beta chains below all came from one sample that was sequenced in a study of technical replicates of blood from a few donors. Some clones are missing from TCRdb's copy, which holds only in-frame ones; the method was immunoSEQ multiplex PCR. The sample has 95,000 or so clones; approximately 96% are singletons. The material sequenced was T cells isolated from PBMCs. Receptors originate from a human donor in good health.

The rearrangement uses TRBV5-3 and TRBJ1-4, with D perhaps TRBD1 (6 bases). TRBV5-3 falls under the ORF class, with uncertain function. The CDR3 runs to 16 residues. Trimming took 3 bases from V and 8 from J, leaving 20 bases between them. As DNA, the CDR3 is TGTGCCAGAAGCTCTATGCGACAGGATGGGATCGAAAAACTGTTTTTT. It encodes CARSSMRQDGIEKLFF.

The rearrangement joins TRBV5-1 to TRBJ2-3; 7 bases are shared with TRBD2. V trimming: 0 bases; J trimming: 2 bases; junction bases outside the gene matches: 6. The CDR3 contains 16 residues. Germline V gene sequence: CDR1 SGHRS, CDR2 YFSETQ. The CDR3 region has the DNA TGCGCCAGCAGCTTGGTTGTGGGAGGGTACACAGATACGCAGTATTTT. Translated: CASSLVVGGYTDTQYF.

The chain is built from TRBV18 and TRBJ2-1; D might be TRBD2 (6 bases). The CDR3 is made up of 17 amino acids. Trimming removed 3 bases from V and 1 base from J, with 16 bases in between. CDR1 and CDR2 from the germline V gene are KGHSH and LQKENI. The CDR3 DNA is TGTGCCAGCTCACCCCTGGGGGAGGAACATTCCTACAATGAGCAGTTCTTC. This encodes CASSPLGEEHSYNEQFF.

The chain carries TRBV27 and TRBJ2-3, with 9 bases that match TRBD2. The junction had 14 bases not matched to a gene; V was cut back by 6 bases and J by 4 bases. This CDR3 has 17 amino acids. CDR1 MNHEY and CDR2 SMNVEV come from the germline V gene (reference sequence). Written as DNA, the CDR3 is TGTGCCAGCAGCTACCCGTCCCTAGCGGGAATCCCAGATACGCAGTATTTT. Amino acids: CASSYPSLAGIPDTQYF.

The chain links TRBV13 to TRBJ2-7, with 7 bases fitting TRBD2. The V and J ends lost 2 bases and 0 bases, in that order; junction bases with no gene match: 7. Germline V gene sequence: CDR1 PRHDT, CDR2 FYEKMQ (reference sequence). The CDR3 length is 16 residues. CDR3 loop: CASSLRLAESSYEQYF. The CDR3 region has the DNA TGTGCCAGCAGCTTACGGCTAGCGGAGAGCTCCTACGAGCAGTACTTC. The full variable domain, rest sourced from reference TRBV13 and TRBJ2-7, is AAGVIQSPRHLIKEKRETATLKCYPIPRHDTVYWYQQGPGQDPQFLISFYEKMQSDKGSIPDRFSAQQFSDYHSELNMSSLELGDSALYFCASSLRLAESSYEQYFGPGTRLTVT.

The gene calls are TRBV6-1 and TRBJ2-1, with TRBD2 matching over 14 bases. CDR3 length equals 17 residues. Germline values: CDR1 MNHNS, CDR2 SASEGT. The trim removed 2 bases at V and 8 bases at J, leaving 8 bases unmatched. CDR3 sequence reads: CASSESSTSGRVYEQFF. The CDR3 DNA reads TGTGCCAGCAGTGAATCATCGACTAGCGGGAGGGTCTATGAGCAGTTCTTC.

With respect to this clone: Within the sample, other DNA sequences also encode this same CDR3. This chain connects TRBV5-4 to TRBJ2-1; 9 nucleotides match TRBD2. There are 15 residues in the CDR3. Germline V gene data show CDR1 as SGHNT and CDR2 as YYREEE (reference sequence). Trimming took 2 bases from V and 4 from J; bases not matched to a gene: 4. The chain's CDR3 is CASSLGGRGYNEQFF. The CDR3 nucleotides are TGTGCCAGCAGCTTAGGCGGGAGGGGTTACAATGAGCAGTTCTTC.

The rearrangement joins TRBV9 to TRBJ2-1; TRBD1 matches at 7 bases. CDR1 SGDLS and CDR2 YYNGEE come from the germline V gene. Losses at the gene ends were 3 bases for V and 5 bases for J; bases not matched to a gene: 2. The CDR3 loop spans 13 amino acids. The DNA of the CDR3 is TGTGCCAGCAGCGAGGGGGCAAACAATGAGCAGTTCTTC. The encoded protein is CASSEGANNEQFF.

The V call is TRBV9, the J call TRBJ2-1, with 7 bases matching TRBD1. V was clipped by 0 bases and J by 1 base; unmatched bases: 1. The CDR3 is 15 residues long. Germline V CDR1 and CDR2: SGDLS, YYNGEE. As DNA, the CDR3 is TGTGCCAGCAGCGTAGGGGGACAGTCCTACAATGAGCAGTTCTTC. It yields the protein CASSVGGQSYNEQFF.

DNA for the CDR3: TGTGCCAGCAGCCCTCCCTCTAGCGGACCCACAGATACGCAGTATTTT. Amino acids: CASSPPSSGPTDTQYF. The chain has TRBV9 and TRBJ2-3; 7 nucleotides line up with TRBD2. The CDR3 length is 16 residues. Germline trimming cut 4 bases from V and 2 bases from J; bases unmatched to any gene: 10. Germline V gene data show CDR1 as SGDLS and CDR2 as YYNGEE.

V usage is TRBV11-2 and J usage is TRBJ2-7; D is ambiguous. CDR1 and CDR2 from the germline V gene are SGHAT and FQNNGV. Deletions cut 2 bases from V and 3 bases from J, with 8 bases between. This CDR3 is built from 13 residues. This CDR3 reads CASSLQLYYEQYF. CDR3 DNA sequence: TGTGCCAGCAGCTTACAACTATACTACGAGCAGTACTTC.

The CDR3 region has the DNA TGTGCCAGCATCGGACTAGCGGGAGACAATGAGCAGTTCTTC. It encodes CASIGLAGDNEQFF. The rearrangement links TRBV7-2 to TRBJ2-1; TRBD2 aligns across 13 bases. CDR1 and CDR2 from the germline V gene are SGHTA and FQGNSA. The CDR3 is made up of 14 amino acids. Unmatched junction bases numbered 2, after V lost 7 bases and J lost 5 bases. The full variable domain, its missing parts supplied by reference TRBV7-2 and TRBJ2-1, is GAGVSQSPSNKVTEKGKDVELRCDPISGHTALYWYRQSLGQGLEFLIYFQGNSAPDKSGLPSDRFSAERTGGSVSTLTIQRTQQEDSAVYLCASIGLAGDNEQFFGPGTRLTVL.

The V gene is TRBV7-9, the J gene TRBJ1-3; D is possibly TRBD1 (6 bases). The germline CDR1 and CDR2 sequences are SEHNR and FQNEAQ (reference sequence). The V and J ends lost 7 bases and 1 base respectively, with 14 bases between them. The CDR3 contains 15 residues. DNA for the CDR3: TGTGCCAGCATTCTCGGGGGGCATTCTGGAAACACCATATATTTT. Amino acid sequence: CASILGGHSGNTIYF.

This chain joins TRBV9 and TRBJ2-5; 8 nucleotides align to TRBD1. Germline V gives CDR1 SGDLS, CDR2 YYNGEE. V was pared by 0 bases and J by 5 bases, with 9 bases of the junction left unmatched. This CDR3 is built from 16 residues. CDR3 protein: CASSVGVGTGAETQYF. The CDR3 DNA follows: TGTGCCAGCAGCGTAGGGGTGGGGACAGGAGCGGAGACCCAGTACTTC.

V is TRBV5-5 and J is TRBJ1-5, with TRBD1 matching 7 bases. Germline values: CDR1 SGHKS, CDR2 YYEKEE (reference sequence). V lost 2 bases, J lost 11 bases, and 7 bases stayed unmatched. CDR3 length: 13 amino acids. In nucleotides, the CDR3 is TGTGCCAGCAGCTTCCGGGACAGCGACTCCCAGCATTTT. Its protein product is CASSFRDSDSQHF.

The gene calls are TRBV12-5 and TRBJ2-5; TRBD1 aligns across 9 bases. CDR1 and CDR2 from the germline V gene are LGHNT and FRNRAP. The J segment lost 6 bases and the V segment lost 5 bases, leaving 16 bases of the junction unmatched. This CDR3 is 17 amino acids long. In nucleotides, the CDR3 is TGTGCTAGTGGTCTACGGGGGTTGGGACAGGGCGAGAAGACCCAGTACTTC. It codes for CASGLRGLGQGEKTQYF.

The genes are TRBV5-1 and TRBJ1-1; D is perhaps TRBD1 (5 bases). The CDR3 is made up of 15 amino acids. Trimming cost V 6 bases and J 0 bases, with 15 bases left between them. Germline V lookup: CDR1 SGHRS, CDR2 YFSETQ. CDR3 nucleotides: TGCGCCAGCACCCTGGAATTGACAGTGAACACTGAAGCTTTCTTT. Amino acid sequence: CASTLELTVNTEAFF.

The chain recombines TRBV28 with TRBJ2-5, with D possibly TRBD2 on 6 matching bases. The CDR3 has 15 residues. Germline V lookup: CDR1 MDHEN, CDR2 SYDVKM. Trimming left V 0 bases short and J 5 bases short, with 13 bases between. The CDR3 DNA follows: TGTGCCAGCAGTTTATGGGGCAGGGAGGTGGAGACCCAGTACTTC. Translation gives CASSLWGREVETQYF.